This T cell receptor beta chain stems from a study of cytomegalovirus exposure and HLA in healthy donors. Study-wide results and limits: Later analysis identified 16,951 TCR beta sequences associated with HLA alleles, using a false discovery rate threshold of 0.05. One variant, a missense change in DCLRE1C, was linked in a later analysis to TCR beta V- and J-gene trimming. With further analysis later on, most CMV-associated TCR beta chains appeared HLA-restricted.

Use of 60 Vbeta and 13 Jbeta primers characterized the PCR. Clones were sequenced by immunoSEQ multiplex PCR, and TCRdb holds only the in-frame ones, with some missing. The sample has about 48,000 clones; the top ten hold about 1%. In the case of this clone: What it binds is not known.

Material: PBMCs. The clonotype originates from a woman in her thirties or forties in good health and CMV-seronegative.

Here the CDR3 DNA reads TGCGCCAGCAGCTTCCGGGACACCTCTATGAACGAGCAGTACTTC. Translating it yields CASSFRDTSMNEQYF. The chain is built from TRBV5-1 and TRBJ2-7, with D maybe TRBD1 (6 bases). Germline CDR1 and CDR2: SGHRS and YFSETQ. V was trimmed by 2 bases and J by 5 bases, leaving 17 bases between them. The CDR3 contains 15 residues.